The 27 T cell receptor beta chains listed next were all sequenced from one sample in a study of identical twins. TCRdb reprocessed the 5' RACE reads via MiXCR and lists one record per CDR3 protein. The data hold around 250,000 distinct CDR3 sequences, with roughly 13% observed a single time. The same data also contributed to another study, on yellow fever vaccine responses in identical twins.

Sequenced material: memory (CD45RO+) T cells sorted from blood. All receptors derive from a young woman in good health.

This clonotype occurred many times. The V call is TRBV7-2, the J call TRBJ2-3, with D maybe TRBD2 (5 bases). This CDR3 has 16 amino acids. V lost 1 base and J 5 bases, leaving 16 bases between the germline ends. CDR1 is SGHTA, CDR2 FQGNSA, per germline. The CDR3 is CASSLGSRVTRDTQYF. CDR3 bases: TGTGCCAGCAGCTTAGGGAGTCGAGTAACTAGAGATACGCAGTATTTT.

This clonotype came up many times. This chain uses TRBV5-1 with TRBJ2-7; D perhaps matches TRBD2 (6 bases). The CDR3 extends over 14 amino acids. The V gene's germline CDR1 is SGHRS and CDR2 YFSETQ. The V end was cut by 4 bases, the J end by 3 bases, with 14 bases between. CDR3 DNA sequence: TGCGCCAGCAGCGCCAGCGGGCAAGACTACGAGCAGTACTTC. It yields the protein CASSASGQDYEQYF.

The chain has TRBV20-1 and TRBJ2-3; TRBD2 matches 10 bases. Germline V lookup: CDR1 DFQATT, CDR2 SNEGSKA (reference sequence). CDR3 length: 15 residues. Trimming took 4 bases from V and 8 from J; bases not matched to a gene: 12. CDR3 nucleotides: TGCAGTGCTAAAGTAGCGGGAGGCGGTCTTGGTACGCAGTATTTT. As protein: CSAKVAGGGLGTQYF.

The J gene is TRBJ1-2, the V gene TRBV12-2; the DNA was not compared with TRBD1, the D call given in the table. TRBV12-2 is classified as a pseudogene. The CDR3 spans 18 residues. CDR3 sequence (DNA): TGTGCAAGTCGCTTAGTCCCCGAGCGGTCCCAGCCCGGCTATGGCTACACCTTC. This encodes CASRLVPERSQPGYGYTF.

The V and J genes are TRBV9 and TRBJ2-7, with a weak D call TRBD2 (6 bases). Germline V CDR1 and CDR2: SGDLS, YYNGEE. Trimming removed 0 bases from V and 2 bases from J, with 9 bases in between. CDR3 length equals 14 residues. The CDR3, as DNA: TGTGCCAGCAGCGTAGATTGGGGGGCCTACGAGCAGTACTTC. This encodes CASSVDWGAYEQYF.

This clonotype has a handful of counts. This chain uses TRBV15 with TRBJ2-5; 10 nucleotides match TRBD1. The CDR3 extends over 17 amino acids. J lost 5 bases, V lost 0 bases, and 9 bases had no gene match. CDR1 is LNHNV, CDR2 YYDKDF, per germline (reference sequence). CDR3: CATSRDGRQGARETQYF. The CDR3 nucleotides read TGTGCCACCAGCAGAGATGGGAGACAGGGGGCACGGGAGACCCAGTACTTC.

A few counts support this clonotype. The chain links TRBV7-9 to TRBJ1-1; D remains ambiguous. There are 12 residues in the CDR3. The V and J ends lost 2 bases and 11 bases respectively, with 12 bases between them. CDR1 is SEHNR and CDR2 is FQNEAQ in the germline V gene (reference sequence). The CDR3 coding sequence is TGTGCCAGCAGCTTACAAGGCGGTGGGGCTTTCTTT. This codes for CASSLQGGGAFF.

This clonotype was detected many times. The chain has TRBV2 and TRBJ1-1; the match to TRBD1 covers 9 bases. The CDR3 consists of 15 residues. The J segment lost 1 base and the V segment lost 10 bases, leaving 10 bases of the junction unmatched. CDR1 and CDR2 (germline): SNHLY, FYNNEI. The CDR3 sequence is CAISRDREKNTEAFF. CDR3 sequence (DNA): TGTGCCATTTCCCGGGACAGGGAAAAGAACACTGAAGCTTTCTTT.

This clonotype came up a few times. The V call is TRBV29-1, the J call TRBJ2-1; 9 bases are shared with TRBD2. The CDR3 contains 14 residues. V gave up 5 bases and J gave up 0 bases; unmatched junction bases: 2. From germline, CDR1 is SQVTM and CDR2 ANQGSEA. CDR3 sequence reads: CSVFSGSSYNEQFF. The CDR3 DNA follows: TGCAGCGTTTTTAGCGGGAGCTCCTACAATGAGCAGTTCTTC.

A few counts support this clonotype. J is TRBJ2-3 and V is TRBV3-1, with D unclear. This CDR3 is built from 15 residues. V was trimmed by 3 bases and J by 1 base, leaving 11 bases between them. The V gene's germline CDR1 is LGHDT and CDR2 YNNKEL (reference sequence). CDR3 protein: CASSQLNSGTDTQYF. Written as DNA, the CDR3 is TGTGCCAGCAGCCAGCTCAACAGCGGCACAGATACGCAGTATTTT.

This clonotype was counted a few times. The rearrangement joins TRBV24-1 to TRBJ2-3; a possible D gene is TRBD1 (6 bases). The V end was cut by 7 bases, the J end by 4 bases, with 11 bases between. CDR3 length: 13 residues. Germline CDR1 KGHDR, CDR2 SFDVKD. The DNA for the CDR3 is TGTGCCACCAGCGACCCAGGGGCAGATACGCAGTATTTT. Amino acid sequence: CATSDPGADTQYF.

This clonotype was counted only a few times. The chain recombines TRBV10-2 with TRBJ2-1; 14 bases line up with TRBD2. CDR3 length: 18 residues. V was clipped by 3 bases and J by 9 bases; unmatched bases: 13. CDR1 WSHSY and CDR2 SAAADI come from the germline V gene. CDR3 in DNA: TGCGCCAGCAGTGAACAATATGGGACTAGCGGGAGTAGCGGTGAGCAGTTCTTC. It codes for CASSEQYGTSGSSGEQFF.

The genes are TRBV6-2 or TRBV6-3 and TRBJ2-7; 9 nucleotides line up with TRBD1. Trimming took 2 bases from V and 1 from J; bases not matched to a gene: 3. Germline V CDR1 and CDR2: MNHEY, SVGEGT. The CDR3 has 15 residues. The CDR3 sequence is CASSYPDRGSYEQYF. The CDR3 DNA is TGTGCCAGCAGTTACCCCGACAGGGGGTCCTACGAGCAGTACTTC.

The chain recombines TRBV12-3 or TRBV12-4 with TRBJ2-1; TRBD1 or TRBD2 may be the D gene (7 bases each). This CDR3 contains 16 residues. With 5 bases removed from V and 4 bases from J, the gap between germline ends came to 18 bases. The CDR3 DNA follows: TGTGCCAGCAGTCCCAGGGGGGGGGAGCCGTACAATGAGCAGTTCTTC. Translation: CASSPRGGEPYNEQFF.

The chain links TRBV20-1 to TRBJ2-3; TRBD2 is a possible D gene (6 bases). CDR3 length: 15 residues. V was clipped by 2 bases and J by 3 bases, with 15 bases between them. Germline V gene lookup returns CDR1 DFQATT and CDR2 SNEGSKA (reference sequence). The CDR3 loop is CSARRDGSGTDTQYF. The CDR3 DNA is TGCAGTGCTAGACGGGACGGGAGCGGGACAGATACGCAGTATTTT.

The chain carries TRBV19 and TRBJ2-6; maybe TRBD1 (5 bases). Trimming shortened V by 1 base and J by 2 bases, and 12 bases separated the two germline ends. In germline, CDR1 is LNHDA, CDR2 SQIVND (reference sequence). The CDR3 is 17 residues long. CDR3 sequence (DNA): TGTGCCAGTAGTATAGCCCGCGTCAGGGCTGGGGCCAACGTCCTGACTTTC. Translation: CASSIARVRAGANVLTF.

The V gene is TRBV20-1, the J gene TRBJ2-1, with TRBD2 matching 11 bases. CDR1 is DFQATT, CDR2 SNEGSKA, per germline (reference sequence). This CDR3 spans 16 amino acids. V dropped 1 base and J dropped 4; count of bases not matched to a gene: 6. CDR3 in DNA: TGCAGTGCTAGAGTGGAGACTAGCGGGATGTACAATGAGCAGTTCTTC. Translating gives CSARVETSGMYNEQFF.

This clonotype showed up just a few times. The J gene is TRBJ2-1, the V gene TRBV10-3; possibly TRBD2 for D (5 bases). Trimming took 9 bases from V and 6 from J, leaving 18 bases between them. The CDR3 runs 14 residues. Germline CDR1 ENHRY, CDR2 SYGVKD. CDR3 nucleotide sequence: TGTGCCATTTCTTTTAGTAGCGTGGGCAATGAGCAGTTCTTC. It translates to CAISFSSVGNEQFF.

The chain couples TRBV2 to TRBJ1-5; possibly TRBD1 for D (5 bases). Germline V gene data show CDR1 as SNHLY and CDR2 as FYNNEI. This CDR3 is built from 15 residues. V gave up 6 bases and J gave up 2 bases, with 14 bases separating them. CDR3 sequence (DNA): TGTGCCAGCAGGGATGGTAGGGACCGCAATCAGCCCCAGCATTTT. Translated, it gives CASRDGRDRNQPQHF.

This chain joins TRBV24-1 and TRBJ2-1; TRBD1 agrees at 9 bases. This CDR3 is 16 amino acids long. Trimming took 3 bases from V and 4 from J; bases not matched to a gene: 6. CDR1 is KGHDR, CDR2 SFDVKD, per germline. The DNA of the CDR3 is TGTGCCACCAGTGATGCCGGGACAGGGTTGTACAATGAGCAGTTCTTC. It translates to CATSDAGTGLYNEQFF.

The sample holds many counts of this clonotype. The CDR3 nucleotides are TGCAGCGTGGGCCGACTAGCGGGATGGGCAGATACGCAGTATTTT. Translating it yields CSVGRLAGWADTQYF. J is TRBJ2-3 and V is TRBV20-1; TRBD2 agrees at 11 bases. CDR3 size: 15 residues. Germline values: CDR1 DFQATT, CDR2 SNEGSKA (reference sequence).

The chain combines TRBV7-8 with TRBJ1-1, with a possible D match to TRBD1 (5 bases). Germline values: CDR1 SGHVS, CDR2 FQNEAQ. This CDR3 has 16 amino acids. The V and J ends lost 5 bases and 4 bases respectively, with 20 bases between them. For the CDR3, the DNA is TGTGCCAGCAGCCACCGGGGGAGTCTACGGTCCACTGAAGCTTTCTTT. Protein: CASSHRGSLRSTEAFF.

There are many counts of this clonotype. CDR3 sequence: CASSLAPGTGSYEQYF. In nucleotides, the CDR3 is TGTGCCAGCAGCTTAGCGCCCGGGACAGGGAGCTACGAGCAGTACTTC. The chain employs TRBV7-2 and TRBJ2-7, with TRBD1 matching 9 bases. With 0 bases clipped from V and 3 bases from J, the junction kept 6 bases outside the gene matches. The V gene's germline CDR1 is SGHTA and CDR2 FQGNSA. The CDR3 is 16 amino acids.

This clonotype was found a few times. The chain couples TRBV20-1 to TRBJ1-1; possible D gene TRBD1, 6 bases. Trimming stripped 5 bases from V and 5 bases from J, with 18 bases between. Germline loops: CDR1 DFQATT, CDR2 SNEGSKA (reference sequence). This CDR3 region has 14 residues. The CDR3 protein is CSAEGGGGRTEAFF. DNA of the CDR3: TGCAGTGCTGAGGGGGGTGGAGGTCGTACTGAAGCTTTCTTT.

V and J are TRBV3-1 and TRBJ1-2, with D possibly matching TRBD1 (5 bases). Trimming removed 1 base from V and 7 bases from J, with 10 bases in between. The CDR3 contains 13 residues. Germline CDR1 is LGHDT and CDR2 is YNNKEL (reference sequence). Written as DNA, the CDR3 is TGTGCCAGCAGCCAAGCGGGGGGGATTGGCTACACCTTC. It translates to CASSQAGGIGYTF.

This clonotype has just a few counts. This rearrangement joins TRBV6-2 or TRBV6-3 to TRBJ2-3; TRBD2 is a possible D gene (6 bases). Per the germline V gene, CDR1 is MNHEY and CDR2 is SVGEGT. CDR3 length equals 14 residues. V lost 10 bases, J lost 2 bases, and 16 bases lay in between. The CDR3 reads CATFDSGNTDTQYF. DNA of the CDR3: TGTGCCACCTTCGATAGCGGAAACACAGATACGCAGTATTTT.

The chain links TRBV20-1 to TRBJ2-3; 13 bases fit TRBD2. The CDR3 is 17 amino acids. Losses at the gene ends were 0 bases for V and 5 bases for J; bases not matched to a gene: 8. Germline V lookup: CDR1 DFQATT, CDR2 SNEGSKA (reference sequence). The CDR3 nucleotides are TGCAGTGCTAGAGACCCCACTAGCGGGGGGGCCATAGATACGCAGTATTTT. Its protein product is CSARDPTSGGAIDTQYF.